The 30 T cell receptor beta chains presented below share a single source sample, sequenced in a study of T cell responses to AZD1222 COVID-19 vaccine (dated by TCRdb to about 2021). Reading the label with the study, this specimen's time point is: baseline before first vaccination. Libraries came from the immunoSEQ multiplex PCR assay. The immuneACCESS repertoire file appears here via TCRdb, limited to in-frame rearrangements. These files lack a portion of the clones; in checked studies, under half of the deficit traces to unresolved V genes, and the cause of the others is not known. For this sample there are about 97,000 clones; roughly 84% appear just once. The ten largest clones represent about 2.8% of the sample. The source material was peripheral blood, sampled on day 0 of AZD1222 vaccination. The receptor source for this set is an adult in good health.

This clone was observed a single time. V gene TRBV19 combines with J gene TRBJ1-1; D not certain. This CDR3 has 14 residues. Germline V gives CDR1 LNHDA, CDR2 SQIVND (reference sequence). Trimming left V 2 bases short and J 1 base short, with 8 bases between. The CDR3 DNA sequence: TGTGCCAGTAGTATAAACAGCCCGAACACTGAAGCTTTCTTT. Encoded protein: CASSINSPNTEAFF.

The chain joins TRBV19 to TRBJ1-3; D remains ambiguous. The CDR3 totals 14 residues. CDR1 is LNHDA, CDR2 SQIVND, per germline (reference sequence). The V gene lost 3 bases and the J gene lost 0 bases, with 6 bases spanning the gap. The CDR3 coding sequence is TGTGCCAGTAGTATCGACACCTCTGGAAACACCATATATTTT. As protein: CASSIDTSGNTIYF.

This chain uses TRBV30 with TRBJ2-3; 7 nucleotides match TRBD2. The ends lost 3 bases at V and 5 bases at J; junction bases unmatched: 5. Per germline, CDR1 GTSNPN and CDR2 SVGIG (reference sequence). The CDR3 is 13 residues long. This CDR3 is CAWSWSSGDTQYF. CDR3 nucleotides: TGTGCCTGGAGCTGGTCTAGCGGAGATACGCAGTATTTT.

The rearrangement links TRBV7-2 to TRBJ1-5; D ambiguous. V was shortened by 8 bases and J by 5 bases, with 13 bases between the two germline ends. The length of the CDR3 is 13 residues. Germline CDR1 SGHTA, CDR2 FQGNSA. This CDR3 is CASGYSRDQPQHF. DNA of the CDR3: TGTGCCAGCGGCTATTCGAGGGATCAGCCCCAGCATTTT.

The genes are TRBV6-2 or TRBV6-3 and TRBJ2-1, with D maybe TRBD1 (6 bases). Germline CDR1 is MNHEY and CDR2 is SVGEGT. V lost 2 bases, J lost 2 bases, and 13 bases lay in between. This CDR3 has 16 amino acids. The DNA for the CDR3 is TGTGCCAGCAGTTACGAGGACAGTCGAACCTACAATGAGCAGTTCTTC. Protein product: CASSYEDSRTYNEQFF.

The rearrangement joins TRBV6-5 to TRBJ2-3; D may match TRBD1 or TRBD2 (5 bases each). The CDR3 contains 15 residues. Germline loops: CDR1 MNHEY, CDR2 SVGAGI. V was trimmed by 4 bases and J by 0 bases, leaving 11 bases between them. CDR3 bases: TGTGCCAGCAGTTCCCGGGACGGGAGCACAGATACGCAGTATTTT. Translated, it gives CASSSRDGSTDTQYF.

The genes are TRBV27 and TRBJ1-1; the match to TRBD1 covers 7 bases. Germline assignment: CDR1 MNHEY and CDR2 SMNVEV (reference sequence). This CDR3 spans 15 amino acids. Trimming removed 3 bases from V and 4 bases from J; junction bases left unmatched: 8. The CDR3 nucleotides read TGTGCCAGCAGTTTTTCCTCAGGGGGAGGCACTGAAGCTTTCTTT. It specifies CASSFSSGGGTEAFF.

In DNA form, the CDR3 reads TGTGCCAGCAGCTTAGACTGGAGGGGGGGAACAGATACGCAGTATTTT. Translating gives CASSLDWRGGTDTQYF. This chain uses TRBV7-2 with TRBJ2-3; D may be TRBD2 (7 bases). The CDR3 consists of 16 residues. Germline V lookup: CDR1 SGHTA, CDR2 FQGNSA. With 1 base removed from V and 3 bases from J, the gap between germline ends came to 14 bases. The variable domain in full, with the rest retrieved from reference TRBV7-2 and TRBJ2-3, is GAGVSQSPSNKVTEKGKDVELRCDPISGHTALYWYRQSLGQGLEFLIYFQGNSAPDKSGLPSDRFSAERTGGSVSTLTIQRTQQEDSAVYLCASSLDWRGGTDTQYFGPGTRLTVL.

The V call is TRBV9, the J call TRBJ1-5; no firm D call. The CDR3 is 14 amino acids. Germline CDR1 SGDLS, CDR2 YYNGEE. The V gene lost 0 bases and the J gene lost 2 bases, with 6 bases spanning the gap. CDR3 sequence: CASSVAGGNQPQHF. The CDR3 DNA follows: TGTGCCAGCAGCGTAGCCGGGGGCAATCAGCCCCAGCATTTT.

This chain joins TRBV28 and TRBJ2-3; tentative D call: TRBD1 (5 bases). The germline gives CDR1 MDHEN, CDR2 SYDVKM. The length of the CDR3 is 13 residues. Between the trimmed V and J ends, which lost 5 bases and 2 bases, there was a span of 8 bases. As DNA, the CDR3 is TGTGCCAGCAGTGGACACCCCACAGATACGCAGTATTTT. Translating gives CASSGHPTDTQYF.

This rearrangement joins TRBV5-5 to TRBJ1-6; tentative D call: TRBD1 (5 bases). The CDR3 totals 15 residues. Trimming shortened V by 4 bases and J by 9 bases, and 17 bases separated the two germline ends. CDR1 and CDR2 from the germline V gene are SGHKS and YYEKEE (reference sequence). CDR3 loop: CASSTGRVQGSPLHF. For the CDR3, the DNA is TGTGCCAGCAGCACCGGACGCGTCCAGGGTTCACCCCTCCACTTT.

This chain links TRBV5-4 with TRBJ1-3; D is unclear. Germline loops: CDR1 SGHNT, CDR2 YYREEE (reference sequence). The CDR3 has 13 amino acids. V lost 0 bases and J lost 4, with 5 bases in between. CDR3 sequence (DNA): TGTGCCAGCAGCTTGGGACGGGGAAACACCATATATTTT. It encodes CASSLGRGNTIYF.

V gene TRBV5-6 combines with J gene TRBJ2-3; 7 bases fit TRBD1. The CDR3 has 16 residues. The V gene's germline CDR1 is SGHDT and CDR2 YYEEEE. After removal of 3 bases from V and 0 bases from J, the junction contained 7 bases not matched to a gene. CDR3 sequence: CASSSYRGWSTDTQYF. The CDR3 nucleotides are TGTGCCAGCAGCTCCTACAGGGGATGGAGCACAGATACGCAGTATTTT.

This chain links TRBV11-3 with TRBJ1-4, with 7 bases lining up with TRBD1. Germline CDR1 is SGHNT and CDR2 is YENEEA. V was clipped by 5 bases and J by 8 bases; unmatched bases: 8. The CDR3 covers 14 residues. The DNA for the CDR3 is TGTGCCAGCAGCCCCGACAGGGTGACGGAAAAACTGTTTTTT. Its translation: CASSPDRVTEKLFF. Looking up the rest from reference TRBV11-3 and TRBJ1-4 gives the full variable domain: EAGVVQSPRYKIIEKKQPVAFWCNPISGHNTLYWYLQNLGQGPELLIRYENEEAVDDSQLPKDRFSAERLKGVDSTLKIQPAELGDSAVYLCASSPDRVTEKLFFGSGTQLSVL.

The chain couples TRBV10-3 to TRBJ2-5; 10 positions match TRBD1. Unmatched junction bases numbered 12, after V lost 0 bases and J lost 5 bases. The germline V gene encodes CDR1 ENHRY and CDR2 SYGVKD. The CDR3 totals 18 residues. CDR3 region: CAISESAGQGGSSETQYF. CDR3 nucleotides: TGTGCCATCAGTGAGTCCGCAGGACAGGGGGGTTCATCGGAGACCCAGTACTTC.

CDR3 sequence: CASSAQGVREKLFF. The CDR3 coding sequence is TGCGCCAGCAGCGCACAGGGGGTGCGCGAAAAACTGTTTTTT. The chain is built from TRBV5-1 and TRBJ1-4; 8 positions agree with TRBD1. Germline values: CDR1 SGHRS, CDR2 YFSETQ. V shed 4 bases and J 8 bases; nucleotides not matched to a gene: 7. The CDR3 runs to 14 residues.

This clone was counted only a few times. The genes are TRBV7-9 and TRBJ1-3, with D hard to call. This CDR3 is built from 15 residues. Germline lookup yields CDR1 SEHNR and CDR2 FQNEAQ (reference sequence). V was trimmed by 7 bases and J by 0 bases, leaving 13 bases between them. The DNA for the CDR3 is TGTGCCAGCATCACCCTGGGCACCTCTGGAAACACCATATATTTT. Protein sequence: CASITLGTSGNTIYF.

The CDR3 spells CASSLGWGTYGYTF. The CDR3 DNA is TGTGCCAGCAGCTTAGGATGGGGGACGTATGGCTACACCTTC. The gene calls are TRBV7-9 and TRBJ1-2; possible D gene TRBD1, 5 bases. This CDR3 has 14 residues. V shed 1 base and J shed 5 bases, with 11 bases lying between them. CDR1 is SEHNR, CDR2 FQNEAQ, per germline (reference sequence). Looking up the rest from reference TRBV7-9 and TRBJ1-2 gives the full variable domain: DTGVSQNPRHKITKRGQNVTFRCDPISEHNRLYWYRQTLGQGPEFLTYFQNEAQLEKSRLLSDRFSAERPKGSFSTLEIQRTEQGDSAMYLCASSLGWGTYGYTFGSGTRLTVV.

The rearrangement joins TRBV2 to TRBJ1-6; D ambiguous. The V gene lost 2 bases and the J gene lost 10 bases, with 9 bases spanning the gap. The germline V gene encodes CDR1 SNHLY and CDR2 FYNNEI. CDR3 length equals 13 residues. CDR3 amino acids: CASSEFRNSPLHF. In DNA, the CDR3 is TGTGCCAGCAGTGAATTTAGGAACTCACCCCTCCACTTT. Using reference TRBV2 and TRBJ1-6 for the parts outside the CDR3, the full variable domain is EPEVTQTPSHQVTQMGQEVILRCVPISNHLYFYWYRQILGQKVEFLVSFYNNEISEKSEIFDDQFSVERPDGSNFTLKIRSTKLEDSAMYFCASSEFRNSPLHFGNGTRLTVT.

The chain combines TRBV6-2 or TRBV6-3 with TRBJ1-2; TRBD1 is a possible D gene (5 bases). V was clipped by 5 bases and J by 4 bases, with 14 bases between them. The CDR3 length is 14 residues. Germline CDR1 reads MNHEY; CDR2 reads SVGEGT. DNA of the CDR3: TGTGCCAGCAGTATCGCTGGGGGAGGCTATGGCTACACCTTC. Translating gives CASSIAGGGYGYTF.

J is TRBJ1-5 and V is TRBV5-1; D might be TRBD1 (6 bases). The V gene lost 2 bases and the J gene lost 0 bases, with 12 bases spanning the gap. This CDR3 contains 16 residues. Per the germline V gene, CDR1 is SGHRS and CDR2 is YFSETQ. The CDR3 coding sequence is TGCGCCAGCAGCTTAGCCGGGACACCTAGCAATCAGCCCCAGCATTTT. It codes for CASSLAGTPSNQPQHF.

The V and J genes are TRBV30 and TRBJ1-3; no clear D gene. Trimming pared 1 base from V and 0 bases from J, leaving 10 bases between. The CDR3 totals 15 residues. The germline gives CDR1 GTSNPN, CDR2 SVGIG (reference sequence). Here the CDR3 reads CAWSDSLNSGNTIYF. The CDR3 bases are TGTGCCTGGAGTGATTCACTCAACTCTGGAAACACCATATATTTT.

The chain carries TRBV7-9 and TRBJ1-6, with D perhaps TRBD1 (5 bases). CDR1 and CDR2 from the germline V gene are SEHNR and FQNEAQ (reference sequence). V shed 1 base and J shed 11 bases, with 15 bases lying between them. The CDR3 is 15 amino acids. CDR3 DNA: TGTGCCAGCAGCTTAGACTACGGACAAATAGCACCCCTCCACTTT. As protein: CASSLDYGQIAPLHF.

V gene TRBV4-2 combines with J gene TRBJ1-3; D is possibly TRBD1 (6 bases). CDR1 and CDR2 from the germline V gene are LGHNA and YNFKEQ. The CDR3 consists of 14 residues. V gave up 6 bases and J gave up 4 bases, with 13 bases separating them. In DNA form, the CDR3 reads TGTGCCAGCAGACACCGGGACAACGGAAACACCATATATTTT. Amino acid sequence: CASRHRDNGNTIYF.

The chain carries TRBV11-2 and TRBJ1-4, with D uncertain. There are 15 residues in the CDR3. Trimming left V 5 bases short and J 0 bases short, with 10 bases between. CDR1 is SGHAT and CDR2 is FQNNGV in the germline V gene. The CDR3 is CASSPIGATNEKLFF. The DNA of the CDR3 is TGTGCCAGCAGCCCCATCGGGGCAACTAATGAAAAACTGTTTTTT.

V is TRBV7-9 and J is TRBJ1-6; maybe TRBD1 (5 bases). V lost 4 bases, J lost 9 bases, and 19 bases lay in between. The CDR3 has 16 residues. CDR1 and CDR2 (germline): SEHNR, FQNEAQ (reference sequence). CDR3 coding DNA: TGTGCCAGCAGCTCAGGATCCGGGACGTCCGTTTCACCCCTCCACTTT. Translating it yields CASSSGSGTSVSPLHF.

This chain uses TRBV20-1 with TRBJ2-7; D not certain. The CDR3 has 11 residues. The germline V gene has CDR1 DFQATT and CDR2 SNEGSKA (reference sequence). V was clipped by 1 base and J by 3 bases, with 4 bases between them. The CDR3 sequence: CSARVDYEQYF. The CDR3 coding sequence is TGCAGTGCTAGAGTCGACTACGAGCAGTACTTC.

This clone was seen only a few times. This rearrangement joins TRBV6-6 to TRBJ1-5, with D perhaps matching TRBD1 (6 bases). The V end lost 5 bases, the J end lost 0 bases, and 17 bases lay between the germline ends. This CDR3 contains 17 residues. Germline V gives CDR1 MNHNY, CDR2 SVGAGI (reference sequence). The chain's CDR3 is CASSHVGGQNSNQPQHF. CDR3 DNA sequence: TGTGCCAGCAGTCACGTTGGGGGACAAAATAGCAATCAGCCCCAGCATTTT.

The V gene is TRBV19, the J gene TRBJ2-1; D tentatively fits TRBD1 or TRBD2 (5 bases each). The CDR3 is 15 residues long. CDR1 LNHDA and CDR2 SQIVND come from the germline V gene (reference sequence). V lost 5 bases and J lost 4, with 15 bases in between. The CDR3 loop reads CASSWGTGAYNEQFF. The CDR3 DNA sequence: TGTGCCAGTAGTTGGGGGACCGGGGCTTACAATGAGCAGTTCTTC. Variable domain in full (rest from reference TRBV19 and TRBJ2-1): DGGITQSPKYLFRKEGQNVTLSCEQNLNHDAMYWYRQDPGQGLRLIYYSQIVNDFQKGDIAEGYSVSREKKESFPLTVTSAQKNPTAFYLCASSWGTGAYNEQFFGPGTRLTVL.

The chain joins TRBV7-9 to TRBJ2-1; 10 bases are shared with TRBD2. CDR3 length: 15 residues. The germline V gene has CDR1 SEHNR and CDR2 FQNEAQ (reference sequence). Trimming at V came to 0 bases and at J to 6 bases, leaving 2 bases not matched to a gene. The CDR3 is CASSLASGGLNEQFF. In DNA form, the CDR3 reads TGTGCCAGCAGCTTAGCTAGCGGGGGGCTCAATGAGCAGTTCTTC. Complete variable domain (other parts from reference TRBV7-9 and TRBJ2-1): DTGVSQNPRHKITKRGQNVTFRCDPISEHNRLYWYRQTLGQGPEFLTYFQNEAQLEKSRLLSDRFSAERPKGSFSTLEIQRTEQGDSAMYLCASSLASGGLNEQFFGPGTRLTVL.